Sequencing of this T cell receptor beta chain was carried out in a study of blood T cell repertoires in COVID-19. For the study at large: In each case, the material was cDNA or gDNA derived from T cells, B-cell-depleted T cells, or PBMCs.

In the original processing: Reference gene primer amplification yielded estimated nucleated cell counts. Produced via immunoSEQ multiplex PCR; TCRdb's table is partial and in-frame only. V, J and clone size reflect that table, while D and trimming were determined from the DNA. The table has approximately 170,000 clones, 80% to 90% seen once; the top ten hold roughly 9.1%. Germline CDR1 SGHAT, CDR2 FQNNGV. The CDR3 runs to 15 residues. V shed 5 bases and J shed 1 base, with 14 bases lying between them. The chain has TRBV11-2 and TRBJ2-5; tentative D call: TRBD1 (6 bases). The source is a man aged 45-65 years with active or convalescent COVID-19. Sequencing was performed on peripheral blood. The CDR3 region is CASSTRQASQETQYF. DNA of the CDR3: TGTGCCAGCAGCACCAGACAGGCTAGCCAAGAGACCCAGTACTTC.